This TCR beta chain was sequenced during a study of blood T cell repertoires in COVID-19. Study-level information: PBMCs, B-cell-depleted T cells, or T cells were the source of the cDNA or gDNA that made up the material.

The germline CDR1 and CDR2 sequences are SGHVS and FNYEAQ. Trimming removed 5 bases from V and 1 base from J, with 8 bases in between. This CDR3 region has 13 residues. The age range of participants was about 18 to 100 years, with residence in about 25 US areas. Clinical histories supplied by participants themselves formed the basis of cohort assignment. Exposed participants came across a COVID-19 case within 2 weeks before study entry. This table comes from immunoSEQ multiplex PCR, and its TCRdb copy is limited to in-frame clones, with some not included. Of some 340,000 clones listed, 90% to 95% are singletons.

This TCR derives from a woman aged 25 to 45 who had been exposed to COVID-19. The V and J genes are TRBV7-6 and TRBJ2-5; maybe TRBD2 (5 bases). Sequencing used PBMCs or T cells enriched from blood (not recorded which). CDR3 in DNA: TGTGCCAGCAGCCCTAGCCCCCAAGAGACCCAGTACTTC. Translation gives CASSPSPQETQYF.